This TCR beta chain stems from a study of a mutant IDH1 vaccine in newly diagnosed glioma. The protocol was immunoSEQ multiplex PCR, while the TCRdb copy is restricted to in-frame clones and leaves out a portion. The sample records around 54,000 clones, roughly nine tenths being singletons. On this clone itself: As yet, its antigen is unknown.

Time point defined: week 35, safety follow-up. With topical imiquimod, each dose of the vaccine consisted of 300 ug of mutant IDH1 20-mer peptide. V was pared by 2 bases and J by 3 bases, with 15 bases between. Germline CDR1 is MNHEY and CDR2 is SVGAGI. The CDR3 extends over 16 amino acids. V and J are TRBV6-5 and TRBJ2-3; D could derive from TRBD1 or TRBD2 (6 bases each). This sample comprised PBMCs, obtained from a glioma patient whose treatment included an IDH1 peptide vaccine. This TCR was sampled from a middle-aged man with glioma. CDR3 loop: CASSYRGRFRTDTQYF. The CDR3 nucleotides read TGTGCCAGCAGTTACAGGGGGAGGTTCCGGACAGATACGCAGTATTTT.